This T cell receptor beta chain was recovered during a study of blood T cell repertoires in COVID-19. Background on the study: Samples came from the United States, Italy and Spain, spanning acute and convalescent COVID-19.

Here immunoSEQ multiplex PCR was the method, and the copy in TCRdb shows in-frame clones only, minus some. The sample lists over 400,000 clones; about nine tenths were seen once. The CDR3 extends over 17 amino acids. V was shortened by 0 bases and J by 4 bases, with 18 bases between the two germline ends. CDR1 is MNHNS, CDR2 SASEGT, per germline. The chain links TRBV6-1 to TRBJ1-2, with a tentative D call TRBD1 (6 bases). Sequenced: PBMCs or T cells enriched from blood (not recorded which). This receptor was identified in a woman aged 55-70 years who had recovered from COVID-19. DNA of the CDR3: TGTGCCAGCAGTGAAGCGACCTTAGGGGACACTCCCTATGGCTACACCTTC. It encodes CASSEATLGDTPYGYTF.